One and the same sample provided the 19 T cell receptor beta chains below, sequenced in a study of radiation and T cells in renal cell carcinoma. Profiling relied on immunoSEQ multiplex PCR, and the TCRdb table lists in-frame clones only, not all of them. This table holds more than 150,000 clones, roughly 90% found once. Time point noted: blood 2 weeks post-SBRT. Treatment of the sample: 15 Gy SBRT to primary tumor, nephrectomy 4 weeks later. The specimen was blood, collected from a patient whose treatment included radiotherapy and nephrectomy. The receptors originated from a woman in her forties or fifties with renal cell carcinoma.

The V gene is TRBV7-9, the J gene TRBJ2-1, with 8 bases that match TRBD2. The CDR3 totals 15 residues. The J segment lost 3 bases and the V segment lost 4 bases, leaving 5 bases of the junction unmatched. Germline lookup yields CDR1 SEHNR and CDR2 FQNEAQ (reference sequence). CDR3 DNA: TGTGCCAGCAGCTCCGGACTAGCTCTCTACAATGAGCAGTTCTTC. It translates to CASSSGLALYNEQFF.

The rearrangement links TRBV7-2 to TRBJ1-6; unclear D gene. Germline assignment: CDR1 SGHTA and CDR2 FQGNSA. There are 14 residues in the CDR3. V lost 5 bases and J 3 bases, leaving 8 bases between the germline ends. The chain's CDR3 is CASSGRVYNSPLHF. The CDR3 DNA is TGTGCCAGCAGCGGACGGGTCTATAATTCACCCCTCCACTTT.

This chain joins TRBV15 and TRBJ2-2; possibly TRBD1 or TRBD2 for D (5 bases each). CDR1 is LNHNV and CDR2 is YYDKDF in the germline V gene (reference sequence). CDR3 length: 16 residues. V shed 5 bases and J shed 6 bases, with 19 bases lying between them. This CDR3 is CATSRLTESGPGELFF. CDR3 nucleotide sequence: TGTGCCACCAGCCGACTGACAGAAAGCGGCCCCGGGGAGCTGTTTTTT.

This rearrangement joins TRBV7-2 to TRBJ2-7; D call uncertain. Trimming took 6 bases from V and 2 from J, leaving 17 bases between them. The V gene's germline CDR1 is SGHTA and CDR2 FQGNSA. This CDR3 is 15 amino acids long. The CDR3 region is CASRADIVGPYEQYF. The CDR3, as DNA: TGTGCCAGCAGGGCGGATATTGTAGGTCCCTACGAGCAGTACTTC. Using reference TRBV7-2 and TRBJ2-7 for the parts outside the CDR3, the full variable domain is GAGVSQSPSNKVTEKGKDVELRCDPISGHTALYWYRQSLGQGLEFLIYFQGNSAPDKSGLPSDRFSAERTGGSVSTLTIQRTQQEDSAVYLCASRADIVGPYEQYFGPGTRLTVT.

V and J are TRBV19 and TRBJ2-5; TRBD1 is a possible D gene (6 bases). Trimming took 1 base from V and 5 from J, leaving 11 bases between them. Germline loops: CDR1 LNHDA, CDR2 SQIVND (reference sequence). The CDR3 extends over 14 amino acids. CDR3 coding DNA: TGTGCCAGTAGTATAGCGGACAGAGGGGAGACCCAGTACTTC. Residues: CASSIADRGETQYF.

The V call is TRBV7-2, the J call TRBJ2-3; D unclear. Germline CDR1 SGHTA, CDR2 FQGNSA. V was shortened by 2 bases and J by 0 bases, with 9 bases between the two germline ends. The length of the CDR3 is 15 residues. The DNA of the CDR3 is TGTGCCAGCAGCTTACAAGCAGCTAGCACAGATACGCAGTATTTT. This codes for CASSLQAASTDTQYF.

The chain has TRBV6-1 and TRBJ1-2; 7 bases agree with TRBD1. The CDR3 extends over 14 amino acids. Germline trimming cut 1 base from V and 7 bases from J; bases unmatched to any gene: 6. Germline V gives CDR1 MNHNS, CDR2 SASEGT. As DNA, the CDR3 is TGTGCCAGCAGTGAAGTTCTCAGGGGGTCTGGCTACACCTTC. This codes for CASSEVLRGSGYTF.

The V gene is TRBV5-1, the J gene TRBJ2-3; D gene ambiguous. V shed 0 bases and J shed 5 bases, with 4 bases lying between them. The germline gives CDR1 SGHRS, CDR2 YFSETQ. The CDR3 has 12 residues. The CDR3 nucleotides read TGCGCCAGCAGCTTGGTAGAAGATACGCAGTATTTT. Protein product: CASSLVEDTQYF. Together with reference TRBV5-1 and TRBJ2-3, the CDR3 gives the full variable domain: KAGVTQTPRYLIKTRGQQVTLSCSPISGHRSVSWYQQTPGQGLQFLFEYFSETQRNKGNFPGRFSGRQFSNSRSEMNVSTLELGDSALYLCASSLVEDTQYFGPGTRLTVL.

This chain uses TRBV18 with TRBJ2-7, with 7 bases fitting TRBD1. This CDR3 contains 14 residues. V trimming: 2 bases; J trimming: 3 bases; junction bases outside the gene matches: 4. Germline CDR1 is KGHSH and CDR2 is LQKENI. In nucleotides, the CDR3 is TGTGCCAGCTCACCAGCGACAGGGTTCTACGAGCAGTACTTC. Residues: CASSPATGFYEQYF.

V is TRBV11-3 and J is TRBJ2-3; 9 bases map to TRBD2. Trimming removed 3 bases from V and 1 base from J; junction bases left unmatched: 2. This CDR3 has 15 residues. Germline CDR1 and CDR2: SGHNT and YENEEA. CDR3 in DNA: TGTGCCAGCAGCTTGCGGGGGGGTGGCACAGATACGCAGTATTTT. Translation: CASSLRGGGTDTQYF.

The rearrangement joins TRBV6-6 to TRBJ1-1, with D possibly matching TRBD1 (5 bases). Trimming shortened V by 0 bases and J by 1 base, and 9 bases separated the two germline ends. The CDR3 has 15 amino acids. Germline V CDR1 and CDR2: MNHNY, SVGAGI (reference sequence). The CDR3 loop is CASSYSGGENTEAFF. In DNA form, the CDR3 reads TGTGCCAGCAGTTACTCGGGGGGGGAGAACACTGAAGCTTTCTTT.

The chain carries TRBV4-1 and TRBJ1-1; the D is unclear. This CDR3 is 18 amino acids long. Trimming took off 0 bases at V and 1 base at J, with 18 bases between the two ends. Germline CDR1 is MGHRA and CDR2 is YSYEKL. The CDR3 loop is CASSQDGYPPPENTEAFF. CDR3 nucleotide sequence: TGCGCCAGCAGCCAAGACGGGTATCCCCCCCCAGAGAACACTGAAGCTTTCTTT.

The V call is TRBV5-1, the J call TRBJ2-7, with TRBD1 matching 7 bases. CDR3 length: 13 residues. Germline CDR1 reads SGHRS; CDR2 reads YFSETQ. V lost 4 bases to trimming and J lost 6 bases; unmatched junction nucleotides: 7. In DNA form, the CDR3 reads TGCGCCAGCAGCGTAGACAGGGTTGGCGAGCAGTACTTC. It specifies CASSVDRVGEQYF.

This rearrangement joins TRBV7-9 to TRBJ2-1; no reliable D call. The CDR3 is 14 residues long. Germline values: CDR1 SEHNR, CDR2 FQNEAQ (reference sequence). The V and J ends lost 1 base and 5 bases respectively, with 9 bases between them. The CDR3 here is CASSLVPNNNEQFF. Here the CDR3 DNA reads TGTGCCAGCAGCTTAGTCCCAAACAACAATGAGCAGTTCTTC. Full variable domain (rest looked up from reference TRBV7-9 and TRBJ2-1): DTGVSQNPRHKITKRGQNVTFRCDPISEHNRLYWYRQTLGQGPEFLTYFQNEAQLEKSRLLSDRFSAERPKGSFSTLEIQRTEQGDSAMYLCASSLVPNNNEQFFGPGTRLTVL.

The chain couples TRBV2 to TRBJ2-7, with 7 bases aligning to TRBD2. The V segment lost 5 bases and the J segment 3 bases; nucleotides outside the gene matches: 10. CDR1 SNHLY and CDR2 FYNNEI come from the germline V gene. CDR3 length: 15 amino acids. The CDR3 DNA is TGTGCCAGCAGTTCGCCTAGCGGACTTAACTACGAGCAGTACTTC. Its translation: CASSSPSGLNYEQYF.

This rearrangement joins TRBV5-1 to TRBJ2-1, with D possibly matching TRBD1 (6 bases). Trimming removed 0 bases from V and 7 bases from J, with 17 bases in between. Looked up from germline, CDR1 is SGHRS and CDR2 is YFSETQ. This CDR3 contains 16 residues. The CDR3 is CASSLGGQPAGNEQFF. CDR3 DNA: TGCGCCAGCAGCTTGGGCGGACAGCCCGCCGGGAATGAGCAGTTCTTC.

This sequence joins TRBV2 and TRBJ2-2, with 7 bases matching TRBD2. This CDR3 has 17 residues. V shed 8 bases and J 5 bases; nucleotides not matched to a gene: 17. Germline V lookup: CDR1 SNHLY, CDR2 FYNNEI. This chain's CDR3 is CASRLRDTGTKTGELFF. CDR3 sequence (DNA): TGTGCCAGCCGCCTCCGAGATACCGGGACTAAAACCGGGGAGCTGTTTTTT.

This chain uses TRBV4-3 with TRBJ2-1, with a weak D call TRBD2 (6 bases). CDR1 and CDR2 (germline): LGHNA, YSLEER. The CDR3 is 15 residues long. Trimming pared 4 bases from V and 5 bases from J, leaving 15 bases between. Here the CDR3 DNA reads TGCGCCAGCAGCCCCCTCCGGGACTGGGACAATGAGCAGTTCTTC. This translates into CASSPLRDWDNEQFF.

The gene calls are TRBV9 and TRBJ2-7; D gene ambiguous. The V gene lost 0 bases and the J gene lost 4 bases, with 8 bases spanning the gap. Germline lookup yields CDR1 SGDLS and CDR2 YYNGEE. The CDR3 is 13 amino acids. CDR3: CASSVVPDYEQYF. The CDR3, as DNA: TGTGCCAGCAGCGTAGTCCCTGATTACGAGCAGTACTTC.